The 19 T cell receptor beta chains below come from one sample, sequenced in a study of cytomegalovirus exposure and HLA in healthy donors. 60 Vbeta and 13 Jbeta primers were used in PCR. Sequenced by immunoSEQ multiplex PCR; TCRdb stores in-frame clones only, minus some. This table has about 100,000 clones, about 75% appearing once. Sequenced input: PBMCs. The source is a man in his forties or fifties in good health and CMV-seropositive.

CDR3 bases: TGTGCCAGCAGCGTAGCTCTGGGGGGGGCCCAAGAGACCCAGTACTTC. It translates to CASSVALGGAQETQYF. This sequence joins TRBV9 and TRBJ2-5, with D perhaps TRBD2 (7 bases). Germline V lookup: CDR1 SGDLS, CDR2 YYNGEE. There are 16 residues in the CDR3. V was clipped by 0 bases and J by 1 base, with 13 bases between them.

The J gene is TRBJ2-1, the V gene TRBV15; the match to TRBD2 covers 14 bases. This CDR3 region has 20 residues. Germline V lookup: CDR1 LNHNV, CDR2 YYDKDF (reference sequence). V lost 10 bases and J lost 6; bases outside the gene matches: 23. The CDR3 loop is CASGRGGGTSGSSFGNEQFF. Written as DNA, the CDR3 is TGTGCCAGCGGCCGGGGAGGTGGGACTAGCGGGAGTTCTTTCGGCAATGAGCAGTTCTTC.

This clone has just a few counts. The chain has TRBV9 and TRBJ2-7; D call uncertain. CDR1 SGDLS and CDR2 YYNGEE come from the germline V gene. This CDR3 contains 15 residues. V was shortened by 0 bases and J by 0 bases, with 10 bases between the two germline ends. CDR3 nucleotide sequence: TGTGCCAGCAGCGTAGGGGTCGGGTCCTCCTACGAGCAGTACTTC. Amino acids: CASSVGVGSSYEQYF.

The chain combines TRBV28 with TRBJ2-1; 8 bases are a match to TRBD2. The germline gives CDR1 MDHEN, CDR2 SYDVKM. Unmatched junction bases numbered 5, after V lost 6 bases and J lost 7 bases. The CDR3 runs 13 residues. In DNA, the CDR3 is TGTGCCAGCAGGGGGCGCGGGGGGAATGAGCAGTTCTTC. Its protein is CASRGRGGNEQFF.

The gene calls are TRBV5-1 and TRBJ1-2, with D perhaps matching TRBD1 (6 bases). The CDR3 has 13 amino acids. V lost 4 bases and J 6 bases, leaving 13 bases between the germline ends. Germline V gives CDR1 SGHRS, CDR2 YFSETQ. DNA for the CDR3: TGCGCCAGCAGCGCCGGACAGCCCGATGGCTACACCTTC. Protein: CASSAGQPDGYTF.

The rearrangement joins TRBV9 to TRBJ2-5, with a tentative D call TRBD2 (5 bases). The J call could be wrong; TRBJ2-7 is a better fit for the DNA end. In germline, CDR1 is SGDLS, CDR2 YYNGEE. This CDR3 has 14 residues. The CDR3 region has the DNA TGTGCCAGCAGCGTCAGAGAGGGTAGGAACGAGCAGTACTTC. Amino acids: CASSVREGRNEQYF.

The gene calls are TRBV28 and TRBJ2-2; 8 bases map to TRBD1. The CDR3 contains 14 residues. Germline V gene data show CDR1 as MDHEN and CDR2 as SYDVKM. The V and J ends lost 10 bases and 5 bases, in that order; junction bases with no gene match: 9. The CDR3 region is CATLPGQVTGELFF. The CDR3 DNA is TGTGCCACCTTACCGGGACAGGTTACCGGGGAGCTGTTTTTT.

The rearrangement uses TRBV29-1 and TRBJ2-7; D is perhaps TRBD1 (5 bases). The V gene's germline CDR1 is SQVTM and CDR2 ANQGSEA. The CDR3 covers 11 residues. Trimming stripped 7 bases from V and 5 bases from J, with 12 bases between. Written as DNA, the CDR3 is TGCAGCGCCGCCGACAGTGACGAGCAGTACTTC. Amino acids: CSAADSDEQYF.

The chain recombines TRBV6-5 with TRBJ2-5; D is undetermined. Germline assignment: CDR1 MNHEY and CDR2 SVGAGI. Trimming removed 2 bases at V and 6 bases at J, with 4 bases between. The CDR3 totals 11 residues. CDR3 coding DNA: TGTGCCAGCAGTTACATTAAGACCCAGTACTTC. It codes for CASSYIKTQYF.

The CDR3 nucleotides are TGTGCCAGCAGCTTAGGAGGGTTGGGCAATCAGCCCCAGCATTTT. It yields the protein CASSLGGLGNQPQHF. The V and J genes are TRBV7-2 and TRBJ1-5; the D is unclear. Germline assignment: CDR1 SGHTA and CDR2 FQGNSA. The CDR3 spans 15 residues. Trimming removed 1 base from V and 2 bases from J, with 9 bases in between. The variable domain in full, with the rest retrieved from reference TRBV7-2 and TRBJ1-5, is GAGVSQSPSNKVTEKGKDVELRCDPISGHTALYWYRQSLGQGLEFLIYFQGNSAPDKSGLPSDRFSAERTGGSVSTLTIQRTQQEDSAVYLCASSLGGLGNQPQHFGDGTRLSIL.

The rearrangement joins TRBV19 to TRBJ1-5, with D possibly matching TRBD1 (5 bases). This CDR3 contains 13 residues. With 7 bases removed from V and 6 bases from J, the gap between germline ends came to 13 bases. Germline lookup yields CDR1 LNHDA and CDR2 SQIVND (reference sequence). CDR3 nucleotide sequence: TGTGCCAGTAATCCCCGGGGGTTTCAGCCCCAGCATTTT. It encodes CASNPRGFQPQHF.

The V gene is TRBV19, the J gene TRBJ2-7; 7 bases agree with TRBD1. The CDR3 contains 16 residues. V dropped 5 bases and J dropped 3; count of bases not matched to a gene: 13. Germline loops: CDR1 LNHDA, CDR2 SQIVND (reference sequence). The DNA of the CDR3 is TGTGCCAGTAGTGGAATAACAGGGGACATTGGCTACGAGCAGTACTTC. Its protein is CASSGITGDIGYEQYF.

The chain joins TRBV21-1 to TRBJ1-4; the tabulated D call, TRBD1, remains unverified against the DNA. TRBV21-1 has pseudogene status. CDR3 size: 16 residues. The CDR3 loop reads CASSNRTGEGNEKLFF. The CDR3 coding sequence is TGTGCCAGCAGCAACCGGACAGGGGAGGGTAATGAAAAACTGTTTTTT.

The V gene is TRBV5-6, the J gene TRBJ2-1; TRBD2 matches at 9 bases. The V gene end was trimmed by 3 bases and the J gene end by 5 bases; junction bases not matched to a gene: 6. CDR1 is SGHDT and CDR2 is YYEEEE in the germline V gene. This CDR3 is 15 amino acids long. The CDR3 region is CASSSKRGVDNEQFF. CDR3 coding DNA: TGTGCCAGCAGCTCGAAGCGGGGGGTGGACAATGAGCAGTTCTTC.

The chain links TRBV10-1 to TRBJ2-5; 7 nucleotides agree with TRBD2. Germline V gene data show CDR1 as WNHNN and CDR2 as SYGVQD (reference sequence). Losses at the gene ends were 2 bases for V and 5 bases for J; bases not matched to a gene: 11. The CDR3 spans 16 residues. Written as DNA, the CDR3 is TGCGCCAGCAGTGAGGTCCGGCCGGGGGGTCGGGAGACCCAGTACTTC. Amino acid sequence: CASSEVRPGGRETQYF.

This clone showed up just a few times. The CDR3 region is CAGRSGEKLFF. CDR3 nucleotides: TGTGCCGGCCGATCGGGTGAAAAACTGTTTTTT. The gene calls are TRBV2 and TRBJ1-4, with no clear D. The CDR3 contains 11 residues. V lost 11 bases to trimming and J lost 7 bases, with 11 bases between them. From germline, CDR1 is SNHLY and CDR2 FYNNEI.

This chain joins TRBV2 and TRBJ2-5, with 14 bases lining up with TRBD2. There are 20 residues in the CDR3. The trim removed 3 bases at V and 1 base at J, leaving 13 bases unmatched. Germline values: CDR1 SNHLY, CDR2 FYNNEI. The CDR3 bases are TGTGCCAGCAGTGAGCCCGGGACTAGCGGGAGCGGGGTGGGCCAAGAGACCCAGTACTTC. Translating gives CASSEPGTSGSGVGQETQYF.

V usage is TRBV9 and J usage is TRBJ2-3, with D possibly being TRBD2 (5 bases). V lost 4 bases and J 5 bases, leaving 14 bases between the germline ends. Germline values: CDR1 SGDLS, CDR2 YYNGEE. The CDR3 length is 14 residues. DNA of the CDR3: TGTGCCAGCAGCCCCCGAGGGATTGTAGATACGCAGTATTTT. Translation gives CASSPRGIVDTQYF.

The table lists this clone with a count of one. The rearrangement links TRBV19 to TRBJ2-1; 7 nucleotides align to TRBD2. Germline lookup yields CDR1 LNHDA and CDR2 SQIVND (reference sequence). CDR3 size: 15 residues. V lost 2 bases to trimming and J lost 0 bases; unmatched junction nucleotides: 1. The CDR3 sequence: CASSISGGSYNEQFF. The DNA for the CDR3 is TGTGCCAGTAGTATATCGGGGGGCTCCTACAATGAGCAGTTCTTC.